One and the same sample provided the 18 T cell receptor beta chains below, sequenced in a study of blood T cell repertoires in COVID-19 (dated by TCRdb to 2018 to 2020). Receptors were amplified or captured by the immunoSEQ multiplex PCR assay. TCRdb provides this immuneACCESS table in a form limited to in-frame rearrangements. Some clones are lacking; in checked studies, under half of them reflect an unresolved V gene, and why the rest are absent is not known. The sample yields under 450,000 clones; more than 85% were counted once. About 0.78% of the sample is held by the ten biggest clonotypes. The sequencing input was PBMCs or T cells enriched from blood (not recorded which). These receptors originate from a woman between 40 and 50 years old who had been exposed to COVID-19.

The chain carries TRBV5-1 and TRBJ1-4; a possible D gene is TRBD1 (6 bases). Between the trimmed V and J ends, which lost 4 bases and 8 bases, there was a span of 18 bases. Germline CDR1 is SGHRS and CDR2 is YFSETQ. The CDR3 runs 15 residues. CDR3 DNA: TGCGCCAGCAGCCCAAACCTGGACAGTGGGGAAAAACTGTTTTTT. Translation gives CASSPNLDSGEKLFF. Combining the CDR3 with reference TRBV5-1 and TRBJ1-4 gives the whole variable domain KAGVTQTPRYLIKTRGQQVTLSCSPISGHRSVSWYQQTPGQGLQFLFEYFSETQRNKGNFPGRFSGRQFSNSRSEMNVSTLELGDSALYLCASSPNLDSGEKLFFGSGTQLSVL.

The chain links TRBV27 to TRBJ1-4; perhaps TRBD1 as D (6 bases). The CDR3 runs to 15 residues. Per the germline V gene, CDR1 is MNHEY and CDR2 is SMNVEV (reference sequence). V was shortened by 6 bases and J by 5 bases, with 16 bases between the two germline ends. DNA of the CDR3: TGTGCCAGCAGACCGACGGGGGGCTGGAATGAAAAACTGTTTTTT. Amino acid sequence: CASRPTGGWNEKLFF.

The chain combines TRBV3-1 (or the pseudogene TRBV3-2) with TRBJ1-4, with a possible D match to TRBD1 (5 bases). Germline values: CDR1 LGHDT, CDR2 YNNKEL (reference sequence). This CDR3 has 14 residues. Trimming took off 1 base at V and 7 bases at J, with 10 bases between the two ends. DNA for the CDR3: TGTGCCAGCAGCCAAGGGGGAAGGGGTGAAAAACTGTTTTTT. Amino acid sequence: CASSQGGRGEKLFF.

The chain combines TRBV6-5 with TRBJ2-1; D is uncertain. The CDR3 is 12 amino acids. Germline values: CDR1 MNHEY, CDR2 SVGAGI. V gave up 7 bases and J gave up 4 bases, with 8 bases separating them. CDR3 bases: TGTGCCAGCAATGGCGGTTACAATGAGCAGTTCTTC. It specifies CASNGGYNEQFF.

The chain has TRBV30 and TRBJ1-5, with a possible D match to TRBD1 (5 bases). The germline gives CDR1 GTSNPN, CDR2 SVGIG (reference sequence). This CDR3 region has 14 residues. The ends were cut back, 3 bases at V and 4 bases at J, with 13 bases in the middle. The CDR3 loop reads CAWRGQGGNQPQHF. The CDR3 DNA follows: TGTGCCTGGAGGGGTCAGGGAGGAAATCAGCCCCAGCATTTT.

This chain links TRBV21-1 with TRBJ1-5; the table's D call of TRBD1 was not tested on the DNA. TRBV21-1 is recorded as a pseudogene. The CDR3 spans 15 residues. The CDR3 protein is CASSKVGRGPNSQHF. CDR3 in DNA: TGTGCCAGCAGCAAGGTGGGCAGGGGGCCCAATTCCCAGCATTTT.

The chain recombines TRBV6-5 with TRBJ1-2; a possible D gene is TRBD1 (5 bases). This CDR3 is 15 amino acids long. Trimming shortened V by 2 bases and J by 0 bases, and 10 bases separated the two germline ends. Germline loops: CDR1 MNHEY, CDR2 SVGAGI. The CDR3 sequence: CASSYGAGPNYGYTF. The CDR3 bases are TGTGCCAGCAGTTACGGGGCGGGACCTAACTATGGCTACACCTTC.

This rearrangement joins TRBV27 to TRBJ1-5; 8 bases agree with TRBD1. Germline CDR1 and CDR2: MNHEY and SMNVEV (reference sequence). Trimming cost V 5 bases and J 7 bases; bases outside gene matches: 10. The CDR3 consists of 15 residues. The CDR3 loop reads CASSLQGARGQPQHF. CDR3 nucleotides: TGTGCCAGCAGTCTTCAGGGGGCGCGGGGACAGCCCCAGCATTTT.

The chain's CDR3 is CASSVGLAGALFQGSYEQYF. CDR3 nucleotides: TGTGCCAGCAGCGTGGGACTAGCGGGGGCCCTATTTCAGGGCTCCTACGAGCAGTACTTC. This chain connects TRBV9 to TRBJ2-7; TRBD2 matches at 14 bases. V lost 2 bases and J lost 0; bases outside the gene matches: 13. The V gene's germline CDR1 is SGDLS and CDR2 YYNGEE. This CDR3 is 20 amino acids long.

V gene TRBV7-2 combines with J gene TRBJ1-1, with D unresolved. Trimming cost V 2 bases and J 7 bases, with 17 bases left between them. Per the germline V gene, CDR1 is SGHTA and CDR2 is FQGNSA. The CDR3 is 15 amino acids. The CDR3 DNA reads TGTGCCAGCAGCTTATTGAGTACGGGTCTGGTTGAAGCTTTCTTT. This codes for CASSLLSTGLVEAFF.

The genes are TRBV5-6 and TRBJ2-7, with D possibly TRBD1 on 6 matching bases. This CDR3 comprises 14 residues. The V gene lost 2 bases and the J gene lost 0 bases, with 9 bases spanning the gap. The germline V gene encodes CDR1 SGHDT and CDR2 YYEEEE. CDR3 in amino acids: CASSLGTRSYEQYF. The CDR3 nucleotides are TGTGCCAGCAGCTTAGGGACACGCTCCTACGAGCAGTACTTC.

The rearrangement links TRBV7-2 to TRBJ2-1; D perhaps matches TRBD2 (6 bases). This CDR3 comprises 17 residues. V shed 3 bases and J shed 2 bases, with 17 bases lying between them. Germline assignment: CDR1 SGHTA and CDR2 FQGNSA. The CDR3 sequence is CASSFKSGTGTYNEQFF. The DNA of the CDR3 is TGTGCCAGCAGCTTTAAATCCGGGACTGGGACCTACAATGAGCAGTTCTTC. The complete variable domain, with remaining parts taken from reference TRBV7-2 and TRBJ2-1, reads GAGVSQSPSNKVTEKGKDVELRCDPISGHTALYWYRQSLGQGLEFLIYFQGNSAPDKSGLPSDRFSAERTGGSVSTLTIQRTQQEDSAVYLCASSFKSGTGTYNEQFFGPGTRLTVL.

The rearrangement links TRBV18 to TRBJ1-2; D possibly corresponds to TRBD1 (6 bases). CDR1 KGHSH and CDR2 LQKENI come from the germline V gene. V lost 6 bases and J 1 base, leaving 21 bases between the germline ends. This CDR3 spans 17 amino acids. CDR3 nucleotide sequence: TGTGCCAGCTCTTCTTTTTTATTAAAGGACAGTAACTATGGCTACACCTTC. Translating gives CASSSFLLKDSNYGYTF.

The chain has TRBV18 and TRBJ1-1, with D unclear. Germline V lookup: CDR1 KGHSH, CDR2 LQKENI. The CDR3 covers 14 residues. Trimming shortened V by 2 bases and J by 1 base, and 8 bases separated the two germline ends. The CDR3 bases are TGTGCCAGCTCACCAATTGGCAGGAACACTGAAGCTTTCTTT. Its translation is CASSPIGRNTEAFF.

The chain has TRBV5-8 and TRBJ2-7, with D possibly being TRBD2 (5 bases). The V gene's germline CDR1 is SGHTS and CDR2 YDEGEE. The CDR3 is 12 residues long. V gave up 5 bases and J gave up 6 bases, with 12 bases separating them. The CDR3 DNA is TGTGCCAGCAGGGGAGAGGTACGCGAGCAGTACTTC. This translates into CASRGEVREQYF. The full variable domain, rest sourced from reference TRBV5-8 and TRBJ2-7, is EAGVTQSPTHLIKTRGQQATLRCSPISGHTSVYWYQQALGLGLQFLLWYDEGEERNRGNFPPRFSGRQFPNYSSELNVNALELEDSALYLCASRGEVREQYFGPGTRLTVT.

V usage is TRBV2 and J usage is TRBJ2-2; D is ambiguous. From germline, CDR1 is SNHLY and CDR2 FYNNEI. Trimming took 4 bases from V and 0 from J, leaving 9 bases between them. CDR3 length: 15 amino acids. This CDR3 reads CASSVNTPNTGELFF. As DNA, the CDR3 is TGTGCCAGCAGTGTTAACACCCCGAACACCGGGGAGCTGTTTTTT.

The chain employs TRBV9 and TRBJ2-3; D unclear. With 2 bases removed from V and 2 bases from J, the gap between germline ends came to 18 bases. Germline V gene lookup returns CDR1 SGDLS and CDR2 YYNGEE. The CDR3 sequence is 17 residues long. The CDR3 here is CASSVASRPYTTDTQYF. CDR3 bases: TGTGCCAGCAGCGTCGCGTCTAGACCTTATACCACAGATACGCAGTATTTT.

This clone was seen a single time. The genes are TRBV7-9 and TRBJ1-6; D might be TRBD1 (5 bases). Germline V CDR1 and CDR2: SEHNR, FQNEAQ (reference sequence). CDR3 length: 16 residues. Deletions cut 1 base from V and 7 bases from J, with 14 bases between. CDR3 region: CASSLDDSSLNSPLHF. The CDR3 region has the DNA TGTGCCAGCAGCTTAGATGACAGCTCCCTAAATTCACCCCTCCACTTT.